Following are 4 T cell receptor beta chains from one sample sequenced in a study of T-cell memory formation after mild COVID-19. TCRdb reanalysed the 5' RACE reads using MiXCR and keeps one entry per CDR3 protein. The sample has more than 250,000 distinct CDR3 sequences; around 15% are singletons. Input material: PBMCs or a T cell subset sorted from them (not recorded which). The receptors originated from a man aged 18 to 30 who had mild COVID-19 (a few samples of this study predate the infection). Cell type and time point are not known.

In its sample, this clonotype was seen a few times. The chain has TRBV29-1 and TRBJ1-1; maybe TRBD1 (6 bases). This CDR3 contains 15 residues. V lost 6 bases to trimming and J lost 3 bases, with 20 bases between them. The germline CDR1 and CDR2 sequences are SQVTM and ANQGSEA. The CDR3 region is CSVSGGLTFYTEAFF. CDR3 nucleotide sequence: TGCAGCGTGAGCGGGGGGCTAACTTTCTACACTGAAGCTTTCTTT. The full variable domain, with the rest looked up from reference TRBV29-1 and TRBJ1-1, is SAVISQKPSRDICQRGTSLTIQCQVDSQVTMMFWYRQQPGQSLTLIATANQGSEATYESGFVIDKFPISRPNLTFSTLTVSNMSPEDSSIYLCSVSGGLTFYTEAFFGQGTRLTVV.

The rearrangement links TRBV29-1 to TRBJ2-1, with TRBD2 matching 8 bases. Per germline, CDR1 SQVTM and CDR2 ANQGSEA. The CDR3 sequence is 15 residues long. The V segment lost 5 bases and the J segment 1 base; nucleotides outside the gene matches: 7. CDR3 loop: CSVSLAGPSYNEQFF. The CDR3 DNA is TGCAGCGTTTCCTTAGCGGGGCCATCCTACAATGAGCAGTTCTTC.

The chain joins TRBV2 to TRBJ2-1; tentatively, D is TRBD1 or TRBD2 (5 bases each). The V end was cut by 8 bases, the J end by 0 bases, with 14 bases between. Germline V CDR1 and CDR2: SNHLY, FYNNEI. The CDR3 is made up of 15 amino acids. The CDR3 coding sequence is TGTGCCAGCCGCCGAGGGGCCCTCTCCTACAATGAGCAGTTCTTC. Translating it yields CASRRGALSYNEQFF.

This rearrangement joins TRBV6-5 to TRBJ1-2, with no clear D. The V gene's germline CDR1 is MNHEY and CDR2 SVGAGI. The CDR3 has 14 residues. V dropped 11 bases and J dropped 0 bases, with 16 bases sitting between them. CDR3 sequence reads: CAAKQGRSNYGYTF. Here the CDR3 DNA reads TGTGCCGCAAAGCAAGGCAGGTCTAACTATGGCTACACCTTC.